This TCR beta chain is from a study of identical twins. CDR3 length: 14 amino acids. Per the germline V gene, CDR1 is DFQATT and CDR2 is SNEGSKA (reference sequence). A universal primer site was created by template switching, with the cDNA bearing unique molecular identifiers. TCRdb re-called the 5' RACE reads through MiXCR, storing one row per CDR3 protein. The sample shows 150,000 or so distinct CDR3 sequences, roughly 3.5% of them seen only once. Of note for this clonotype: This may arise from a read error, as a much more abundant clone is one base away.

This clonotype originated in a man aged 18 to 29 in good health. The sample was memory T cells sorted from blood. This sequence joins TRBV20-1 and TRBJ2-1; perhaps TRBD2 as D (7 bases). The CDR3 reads CSAVSGGSYNQQFF. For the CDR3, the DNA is TGCAGTGCCGTCTCGGGGGGCTCTTACAATCAGCAGTTCTTC.